Listed below are T cell receptor beta chains from one sample, sequenced in a study of blood T cell repertoires in COVID-19. Clones were sequenced by immunoSEQ multiplex PCR, and TCRdb holds only the in-frame ones, with some missing. The table shows some 250,000 clones, with approximately 80% occurring only once. The sample taken for sequencing was peripheral blood. The receptors shown here come from a man aged 25-45 years who had recovered from COVID-19. Each CDR3 is given with its conserved first and last residue. The D gene is left open where the match is weak. Clone sizes are given selectively: once, few, many, or a class where the clone is expanded.

TRBD1	-	TRBV18	TRBJ2-5	TGTGCCAGTCTCCGGGACAGTGGAAGCCAAGAGACCCAGTACTTC	CASLRDSGSQETQYF
-	-	TRBV3-1/TRBV3-2	TRBJ1-1	TGTGCCAGCAGCCTATCCGGCAGGCCCACTGAAGCTTTCTTT	CASSLSGRPTEAFF
-	once	TRBV2	TRBJ2-7	TGTGCCAGCAGTGGGAAGGGTAAGGGAGTTCGGTACGAGCAGTACTTC	CASSGKGKGVRYEQYF
-	-	TRBV5-1	TRBJ2-3	TGCGCCAGCAGCGTGACACCAACACAAATCACAGATACGCAGTATTTT	CASSVTPTQITDTQYF
-	-	TRBV7-9	TRBJ1-1	TGTGCCAGCAGCTTAGCGGCAGGGGCGAAAGCTTTCTTT	CASSLAAGAKAFF
-	-	TRBV7-9	TRBJ2-7	TGTGCCAGCAGCAATACCTACGAGCAGTACTTC	CASSNTYEQYF
-	-	TRBV24-1	TRBJ2-5	TGTGCCACCAGTGAGGCCAGGGGAGAGACCCAGTACTTC	CATSEARGETQYF
TRBD1	-	TRBV3-1/TRBV3-2	TRBJ2-7	TGTGCCAGCAGCCAAGATGACAGGGCCGAGCAGTACTTC	CASSQDDRAEQYF
-	-	TRBV6-1	TRBJ1-1	TGTGCCAGCAGTGAAGCTAGGAGGAACACTGAAGCTTTCTTT	CASSEARRNTEAFF
TRBD1	-	TRBV27	TRBJ2-7	TGTGCCAGCCAGGGACAGGCCTACGAGCAGTACTTC	CASQGQAYEQYF
TRBD1	few	TRBV28	TRBJ1-6	TGTGCTTCAGGAAGGGCAGGGGGCGGATCACCCCTCCACTTT	CASGRAGGGSPLHF
TRBD1	-	TRBV14	TRBJ1-2	TGTGCCAGCAGTCGAGGACAGGCCTCCTATGGCTACACCTTC	CASSRGQASYGYTF
TRBD1	-	TRBV5-1	TRBJ1-6	TGCGCCAGCAGCTTGGGAGGACAGGGGAGATCACCCCTCCACTTT	CASSLGGQGRSPLHF
-	-	TRBV5-5	TRBJ1-3	TGTGCCAGCAGCTTGGGTTGGTCAGGCTCTGGAAACACCATATATTTT	CASSLGWSGSGNTIYF
-	few	TRBV2	TRBJ1-6	TGTGCCAGCAGTTCCGGACACCTGAGCTCCTATAATTCACCCCTCCACTTT	CASSSGHLSSYNSPLHF
TRBD1	-	TRBV6-6	TRBJ2-1	TGTGCCAGCAGTTACTCCCAGGACAGGGGATACAATGAGCAGTTCTTC	CASSYSQDRGYNEQFF
TRBD1	many	TRBV6-7	TRBJ2-2	TGTGCCAGCAGTTACGGGGGACAGGACACCGGGGAGCTGTTTTTT	CASSYGGQDTGELFF
TRBD2	many	TRBV7-3	TRBJ2-1	TGTGCCAGCAGCTTAGGACTAGCGGGGCCCTCAGAGCAGTTCTTC	CASSLGLAGPSEQFF
TRBD2	few	TRBV7-2	TRBJ2-5	TGTGCCAGCAGCCCCACCCTCTTACTAGCGGGGGGTGGAGAGACCCAGTACTTC	CASSPTLLLAGGGETQYF
TRBD2	once	TRBV11-2	TRBJ2-5	TGTGCCAGCAGCTTAAGAAGCGGGGGGGAGACCCAGTACTTC	CASSLRSGGETQYF
-	-	TRBV5-1	TRBJ1-1	TGCGCCAGCAGCTTGGTACAGGGACACACTGAAGCTTTCTTT	CASSLVQGHTEAFF
-	-	TRBV19	TRBJ2-5	TGTGCCAGTAGTATGATATCTGGGGCAGCGCAAGAGACCCAGTACTTC	CASSMISGAAQETQYF